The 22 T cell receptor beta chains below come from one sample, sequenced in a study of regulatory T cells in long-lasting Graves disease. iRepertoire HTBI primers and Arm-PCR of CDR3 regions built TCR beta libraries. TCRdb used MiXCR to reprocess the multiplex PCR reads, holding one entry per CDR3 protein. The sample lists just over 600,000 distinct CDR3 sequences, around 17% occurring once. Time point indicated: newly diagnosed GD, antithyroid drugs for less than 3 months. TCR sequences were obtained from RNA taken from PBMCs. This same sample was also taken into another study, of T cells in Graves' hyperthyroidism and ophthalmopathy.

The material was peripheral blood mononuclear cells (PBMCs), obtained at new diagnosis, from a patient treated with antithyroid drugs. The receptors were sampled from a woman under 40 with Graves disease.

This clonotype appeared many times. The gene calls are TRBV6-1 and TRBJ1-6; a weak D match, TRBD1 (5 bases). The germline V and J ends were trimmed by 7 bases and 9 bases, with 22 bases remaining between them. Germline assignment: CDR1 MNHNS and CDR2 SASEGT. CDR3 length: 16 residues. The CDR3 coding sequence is TGTGCCAGCACCCTAACTTCCGGGACTCAGGGTTCACCCCTCCACTTT. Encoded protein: CASTLTSGTQGSPLHF.

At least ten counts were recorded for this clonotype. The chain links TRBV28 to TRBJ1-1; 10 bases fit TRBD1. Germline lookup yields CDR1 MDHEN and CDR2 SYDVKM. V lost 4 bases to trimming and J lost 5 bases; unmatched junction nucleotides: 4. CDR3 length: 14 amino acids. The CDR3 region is CASSSDRGLTEAFF. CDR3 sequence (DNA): TGTGCCAGCAGTTCAGACAGGGGGCTAACTGAAGCTTTCTTT.

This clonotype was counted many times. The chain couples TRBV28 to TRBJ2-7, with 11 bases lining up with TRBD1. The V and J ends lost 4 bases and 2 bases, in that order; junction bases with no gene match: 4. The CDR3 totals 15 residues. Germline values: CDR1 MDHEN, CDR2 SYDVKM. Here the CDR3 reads CASSSWTGGAYEQYF. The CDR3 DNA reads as TGTGCCAGCAGTTCCTGGACAGGGGGCGCCTACGAGCAGTACTTC.

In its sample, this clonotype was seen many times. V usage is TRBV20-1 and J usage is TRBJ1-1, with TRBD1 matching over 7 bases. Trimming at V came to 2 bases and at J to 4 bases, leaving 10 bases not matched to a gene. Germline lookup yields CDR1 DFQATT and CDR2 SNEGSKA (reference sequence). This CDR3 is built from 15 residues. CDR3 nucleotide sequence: TGCAGTGCTAGACCCAGGGGGTATACCGTCACTGAAGCTTTCTTT. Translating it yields CSARPRGYTVTEAFF.

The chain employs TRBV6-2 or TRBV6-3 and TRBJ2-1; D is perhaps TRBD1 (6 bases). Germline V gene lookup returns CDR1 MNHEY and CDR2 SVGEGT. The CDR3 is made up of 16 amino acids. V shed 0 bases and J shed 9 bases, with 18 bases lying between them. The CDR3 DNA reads TGTGCCAGCAGTTACTCGACGAAGGCAGGGGAAGGTGAGCAGTTCTTC. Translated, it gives CASSYSTKAGEGEQFF.

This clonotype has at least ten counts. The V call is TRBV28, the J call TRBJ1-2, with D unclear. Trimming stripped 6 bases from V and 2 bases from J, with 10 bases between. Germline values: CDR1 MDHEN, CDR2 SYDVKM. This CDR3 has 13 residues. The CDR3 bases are TGTGCCAGCAGCTCTCAAATCAACTATGGCTACACCTTC. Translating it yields CASSSQINYGYTF.

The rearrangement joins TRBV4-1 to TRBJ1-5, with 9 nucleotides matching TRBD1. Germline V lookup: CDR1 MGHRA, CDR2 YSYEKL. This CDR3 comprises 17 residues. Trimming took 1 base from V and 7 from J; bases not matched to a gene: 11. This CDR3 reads CASSQGATGGLGQPQHF. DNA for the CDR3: TGCGCCAGCAGCCAAGGGGCTACAGGGGGCCTGGGACAGCCCCAGCATTTT.

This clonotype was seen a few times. CDR3 residues: CASSQGRKTNTDTQYF. Written as DNA, the CDR3 is TGTGCCAGCAGCCAAGGAAGAAAGACCAACACAGATACGCAGTATTTT. V gene TRBV3-1 combines with J gene TRBJ2-3; D is undetermined. There are 16 residues in the CDR3. CDR1 is LGHDT, CDR2 YNNKEL, per germline (reference sequence). Trimming shortened V by 1 base and J by 2 bases, and 13 bases separated the two germline ends.

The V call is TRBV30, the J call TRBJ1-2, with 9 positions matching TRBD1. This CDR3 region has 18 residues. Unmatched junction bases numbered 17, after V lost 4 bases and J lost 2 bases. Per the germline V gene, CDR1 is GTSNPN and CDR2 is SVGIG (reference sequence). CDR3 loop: CAWINIGTTGQGNYGYTF. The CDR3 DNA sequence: TGTGCCTGGATCAACATCGGGACTACCGGACAGGGGAACTATGGCTACACCTTC.

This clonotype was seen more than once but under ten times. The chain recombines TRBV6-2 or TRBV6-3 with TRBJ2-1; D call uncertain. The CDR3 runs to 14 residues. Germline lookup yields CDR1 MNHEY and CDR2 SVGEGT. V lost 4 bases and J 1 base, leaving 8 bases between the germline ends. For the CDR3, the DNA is TGTGCCAGCAGTTCTTGGGATTCCTACAATGAGCAGTTCTTC. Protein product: CASSSWDSYNEQFF.

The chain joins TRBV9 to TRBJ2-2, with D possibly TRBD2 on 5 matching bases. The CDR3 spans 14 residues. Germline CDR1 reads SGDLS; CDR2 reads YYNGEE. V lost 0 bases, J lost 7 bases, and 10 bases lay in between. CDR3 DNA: TGTGCCAGCAGCGTAGGGAGGTCGGGCGGGGAGCTGTTTTTT. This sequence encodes CASSVGRSGGELFF.

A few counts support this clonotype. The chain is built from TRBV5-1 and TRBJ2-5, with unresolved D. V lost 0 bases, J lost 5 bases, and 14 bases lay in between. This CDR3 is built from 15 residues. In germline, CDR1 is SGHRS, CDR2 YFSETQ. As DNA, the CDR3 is TGCGCCAGCAGCTTGGGACTCACCAGGACGGAGACCCAGTACTTC. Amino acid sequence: CASSLGLTRTETQYF.

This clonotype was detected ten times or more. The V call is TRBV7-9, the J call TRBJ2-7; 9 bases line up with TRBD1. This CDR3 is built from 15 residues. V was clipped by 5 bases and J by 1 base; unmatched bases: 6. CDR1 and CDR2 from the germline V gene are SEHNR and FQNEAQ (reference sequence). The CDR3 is CASSLGQGRSYEQYF. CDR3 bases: TGTGCCAGCAGCCTGGGACAGGGTAGATCCTACGAGCAGTACTTC.

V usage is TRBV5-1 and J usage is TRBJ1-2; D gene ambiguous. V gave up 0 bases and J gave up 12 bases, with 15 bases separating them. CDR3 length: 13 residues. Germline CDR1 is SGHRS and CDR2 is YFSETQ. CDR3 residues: CASSLALIHAHTF. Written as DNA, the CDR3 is TGCGCCAGCAGCTTGGCCCTGATTCACGCACACACCTTC.

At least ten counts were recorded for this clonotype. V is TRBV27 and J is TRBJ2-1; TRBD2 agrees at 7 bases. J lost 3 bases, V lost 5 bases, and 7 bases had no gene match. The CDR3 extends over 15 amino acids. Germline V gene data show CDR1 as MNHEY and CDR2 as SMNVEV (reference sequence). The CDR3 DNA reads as TGTGCCAGCAGTCCTCTAGCGGCTAACTACAATGAGCAGTTCTTC. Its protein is CASSPLAANYNEQFF.

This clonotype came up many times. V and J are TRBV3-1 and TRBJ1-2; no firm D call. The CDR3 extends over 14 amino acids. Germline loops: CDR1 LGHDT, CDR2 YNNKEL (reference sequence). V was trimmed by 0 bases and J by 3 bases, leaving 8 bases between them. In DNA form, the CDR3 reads TGTGCCAGCAGCCAAGACTGGAGGGACTATGGCTACACCTTC. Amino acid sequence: CASSQDWRDYGYTF.

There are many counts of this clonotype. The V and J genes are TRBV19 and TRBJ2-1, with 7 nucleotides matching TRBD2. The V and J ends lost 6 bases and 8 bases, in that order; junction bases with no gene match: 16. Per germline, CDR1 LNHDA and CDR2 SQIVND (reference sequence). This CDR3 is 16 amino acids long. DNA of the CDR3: TGTGCCAGTAGGCCCGGTGGCGGGAGATTGGCCGATGAGCAGTTCTTC. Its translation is CASRPGGGRLADEQFF.

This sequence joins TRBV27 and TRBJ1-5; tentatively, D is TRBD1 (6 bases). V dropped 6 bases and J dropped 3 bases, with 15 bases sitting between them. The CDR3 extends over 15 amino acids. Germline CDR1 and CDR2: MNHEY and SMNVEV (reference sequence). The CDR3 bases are TGTGCCAGCAGCCCTACTGGACAGTACAATCAGCCCCAGCATTTT. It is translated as CASSPTGQYNQPQHF.

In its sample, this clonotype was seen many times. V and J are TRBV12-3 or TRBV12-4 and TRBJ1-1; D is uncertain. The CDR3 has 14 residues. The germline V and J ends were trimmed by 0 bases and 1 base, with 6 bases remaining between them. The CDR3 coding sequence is TGTGCCAGCAGTTTAGCGACGGGGAACACTGAAGCTTTCTTT. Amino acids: CASSLATGNTEAFF.

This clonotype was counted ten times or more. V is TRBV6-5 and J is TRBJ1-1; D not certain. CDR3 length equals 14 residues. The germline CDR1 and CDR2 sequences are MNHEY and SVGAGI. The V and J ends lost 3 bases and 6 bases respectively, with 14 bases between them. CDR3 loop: CASSYSNRGAEAFF. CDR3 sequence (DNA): TGTGCCAGCAGTTATAGTAACCGAGGCGCTGAAGCTTTCTTT.

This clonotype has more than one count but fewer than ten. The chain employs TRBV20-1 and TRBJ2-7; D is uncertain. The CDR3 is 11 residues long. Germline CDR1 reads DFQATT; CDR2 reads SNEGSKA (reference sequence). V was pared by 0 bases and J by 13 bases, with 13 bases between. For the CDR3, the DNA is TGCAGTGCTAGAGATCGAGTGGAAATCTACTTC. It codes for CSARDRVEIYF.

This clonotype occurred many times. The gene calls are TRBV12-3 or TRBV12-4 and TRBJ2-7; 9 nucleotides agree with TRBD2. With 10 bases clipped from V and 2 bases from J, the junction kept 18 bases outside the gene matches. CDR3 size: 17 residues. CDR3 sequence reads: CATTGGKTSGGPYEQYF. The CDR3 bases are TGTGCCACCACGGGAGGAAAGACTAGCGGAGGACCCTACGAGCAGTACTTC.